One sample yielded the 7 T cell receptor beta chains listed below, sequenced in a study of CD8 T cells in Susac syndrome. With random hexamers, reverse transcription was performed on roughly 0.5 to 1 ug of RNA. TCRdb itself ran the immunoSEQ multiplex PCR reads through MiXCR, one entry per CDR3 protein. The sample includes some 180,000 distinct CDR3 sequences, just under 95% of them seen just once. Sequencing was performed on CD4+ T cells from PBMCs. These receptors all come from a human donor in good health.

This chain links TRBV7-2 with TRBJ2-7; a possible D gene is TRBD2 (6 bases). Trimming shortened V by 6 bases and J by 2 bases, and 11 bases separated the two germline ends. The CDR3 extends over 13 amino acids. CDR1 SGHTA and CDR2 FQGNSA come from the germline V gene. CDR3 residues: CASRGGGTYEQYF. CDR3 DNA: TGTGCCAGCAGGGGAGGCGGGACCTACGAGCAGTACTTC.

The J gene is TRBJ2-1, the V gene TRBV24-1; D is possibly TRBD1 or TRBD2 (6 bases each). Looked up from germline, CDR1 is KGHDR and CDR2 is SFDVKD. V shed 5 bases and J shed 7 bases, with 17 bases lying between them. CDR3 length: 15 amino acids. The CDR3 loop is CATSGGLRGGNEQFF. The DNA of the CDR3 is TGTGCCACCAGTGGGGGGCTGAGAGGAGGGAATGAGCAGTTCTTC.

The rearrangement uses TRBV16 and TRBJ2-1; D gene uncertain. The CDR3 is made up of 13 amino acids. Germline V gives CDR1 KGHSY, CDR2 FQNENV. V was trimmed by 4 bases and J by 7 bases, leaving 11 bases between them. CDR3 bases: TGTGCCAGCAGCCCCCCCCTATTGAATGAGCAGTTCTTC. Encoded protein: CASSPPLLNEQFF.

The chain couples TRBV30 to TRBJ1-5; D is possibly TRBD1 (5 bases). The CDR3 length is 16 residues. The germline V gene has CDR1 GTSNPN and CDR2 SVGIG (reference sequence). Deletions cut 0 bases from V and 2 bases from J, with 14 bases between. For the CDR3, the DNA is TGTGCCTGGAGTGTATTAGGGAGGGGTGGCAATCAGCCCCAGCATTTT. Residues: CAWSVLGRGGNQPQHF.

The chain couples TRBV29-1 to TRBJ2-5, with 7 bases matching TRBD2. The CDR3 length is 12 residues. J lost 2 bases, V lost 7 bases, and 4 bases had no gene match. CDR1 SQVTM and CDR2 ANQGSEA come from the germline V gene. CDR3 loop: CSGLAAQETQYF. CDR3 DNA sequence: TGCAGCGGCCTAGCGGCACAAGAGACCCAGTACTTC.

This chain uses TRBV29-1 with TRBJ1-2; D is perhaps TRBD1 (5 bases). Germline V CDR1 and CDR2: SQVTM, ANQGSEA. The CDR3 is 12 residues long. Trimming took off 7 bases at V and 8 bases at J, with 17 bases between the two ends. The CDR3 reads CSALTGVLGYTF. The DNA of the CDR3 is TGCAGCGCTCTAACGGGGGTTTTAGGCTACACCTTC. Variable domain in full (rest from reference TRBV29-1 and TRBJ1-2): SAVISQKPSRDICQRGTSLTIQCQVDSQVTMMFWYRQQPGQSLTLIATANQGSEATYESGFVIDKFPISRPNLTFSTLTVSNMSPEDSSIYLCSALTGVLGYTFGSGTRLTVV.

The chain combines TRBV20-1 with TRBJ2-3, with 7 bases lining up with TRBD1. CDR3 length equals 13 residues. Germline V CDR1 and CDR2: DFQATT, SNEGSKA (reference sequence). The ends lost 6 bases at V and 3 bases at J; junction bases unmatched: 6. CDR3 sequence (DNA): TGCAGTGCCCACCTCAGGGGGACAGATACGCAGTATTTT. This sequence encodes CSAHLRGTDTQYF.